The rows below give T cell receptor beta chains drawn from one sample of a study of blood T cell repertoires in COVID-19. The assay was immunoSEQ multiplex PCR, and TCRdb's table has in-frame clones only and misses some. The profile shows about 35,000 clones, approximately 89% of them singletons. The source material was peripheral blood. Source of these receptors: a man between 50 and 59 years old with active COVID-19. Each CDR3 is given with its conserved first and last residue. A D gene is named only where the DNA matches it firmly. The size field is filled for only some rows; it gives once, few, many or a size class.

size	D	J	V	CDR3	DNA
.	TRBD2	TRBJ2-6	TRBV3-1/TRBV3-2	CASSPPLGRIGSGANVLTF	TGTGCCAGCAGCCCCCCTCTCGGGAGGATTGGATCTGGGGCCAACGTCCTGACTTTC
.	.	TRBJ1-2	TRBV4-2	CASSQDFGRVRDVYGYTF	TGTGCCAGCAGCCAAGATTTTGGTAGGGTGCGGGACGTCTATGGCTACACCTTC
.	TRBD2	TRBJ2-7	TRBV7-2	CASSTRTSGGAVEQYF	TGTGCCAGCAGCACCCGGACTAGCGGGGGGGCCGTCGAGCAGTACTTC
once	TRBD2	TRBJ2-3	TRBV7-3	CASSPSGTSGGDDTQYF	TGTGCCAGCAGCCCGTCGGGGACTAGCGGGGGAGATGATACGCAGTATTTT
.	TRBD1	TRBJ2-7	TRBV5-1	CASSPGTGGARQYF	TGCGCCAGCAGCCCCGGGACAGGGGGCGCAAGGCAGTACTTC
.	TRBD1	TRBJ2-1	TRBV11-3	CASSLRTGNNEQFF	TGTGCCAGCAGCTTACGGACAGGGAATAATGAGCAGTTCTTC
.	.	TRBJ2-1	TRBV7-9	CATAAFSTYNEQFF	TGTGCCACGGCGGCTTTCTCGACCTACAATGAGCAGTTCTTC
once	.	TRBJ2-1	TRBV7-9	CASGAGPYEQFF	TGTGCCAGCGGCGCAGGCCCCTATGAGCAGTTCTTC
once	TRBD2	TRBJ2-1	TRBV10-3	CAISESSTSGKYNEQFF	TGTGCCATCAGTGAGTCGAGTACTAGCGGCAAATACAATGAGCAGTTCTTC
.	.	TRBJ1-2	TRBV29-1	CSVGGEANYGYTF	TGCAGCGTTGGGGGGGAGGCTAACTATGGCTACACCTTC
.	.	TRBJ1-5	TRBV7-2	CASSLSPEYPQHF	TGTGCCAGCAGCTTATCTCCGGAGTATCCCCAGCATTTT
.	.	TRBJ2-1	TRBV9	CASSPRAIAANNEQFF	TGTGCCAGCAGCCCTCGGGCGATAGCGGCGAACAATGAGCAGTTCTTC
.	.	TRBJ2-7	TRBV6-2/TRBV6-3	CASSYSNWGLGEQYF	TGTGCCAGCAGTTACTCGAATTGGGGGCTGGGCGAGCAGTACTTC
.	TRBD2	TRBJ2-2	TRBV13	CASSFSAGGHGELFF	TGTGCCAGCAGCTTTTCGGCGGGGGGGCACGGGGAGCTGTTTTTT
.	.	TRBJ1-1	TRBV7-3	CASSYTVSGHEAFF	TGTGCCAGCAGCTACACAGTTTCAGGGCATGAAGCTTTCTTT
.	.	TRBJ1-1	TRBV12-5	CASGLAPKGQGGDSNTEAFF	TGTGCTAGTGGTTTGGCACCCAAGGGGCAGGGTGGAGATTCGAACACTGAAGCTTTCTTT
.	.	TRBJ1-1	TRBV19	CASSIDSTGRNTEAFF	TGTGCCAGTAGTATAGATAGTACAGGAAGGAACACTGAAGCTTTCTTT
.	.	TRBJ2-1	TRBV5-4	CASSLGPLGAAYNEQFF	TGTGCCAGCAGCTTGGGGCCTCTAGGGGCAGCCTACAATGAGCAGTTCTTC
.	TRBD2	TRBJ2-7	TRBV2	CASSERLAGASSYEQYF	TGTGCCAGCAGTGAGAGACTAGCGGGAGCATCGTCCTACGAGCAGTACTTC
.	TRBD2	TRBJ2-3	TRBV4-2	CASSQDEAGGLPTQYF	TGTGCCAGCAGCCAAGATGAGGCGGGGGGCCTTCCTACGCAGTATTTT
.	TRBD1	TRBJ2-7	TRBV9	CASTPTGGSDEQYF	TGTGCCAGCACTCCAACAGGGGGCTCGGACGAGCAGTACTTC
.	TRBD1	TRBJ1-4	TRBV19	CASSIGSGGDGKLFF	TGTGCCAGTAGTATCGGGTCAGGGGGAGACGGAAAACTGTTTTTT
.	TRBD2	TRBJ2-1	TRBV3-1/TRBV3-2	CASSQDRSGGGAYNEQFF	TGTGCCAGCAGCCAAGATCGAAGCGGGGGAGGGGCCTACAATGAGCAGTTCTTC
.	.	TRBJ1-3	TRBV13	CASSLGRGNTIYF	TGTGCCAGCAGCTTAGGTCGGGGAAACACCATATATTTT
.	.	TRBJ1-1	TRBV9	CASSPGDTYTEAFF	TGTGCCAGCAGCCCCGGGGATACTTACACTGAAGCTTTCTTT
.	.	TRBJ2-2	TRBV19	CASSPQGLQGGELFF	TGTGCCAGTAGTCCCCAGGGTCTGCAGGGCGGGGAGCTGTTTTTT
.	TRBD1	TRBJ1-6	TRBV9	CASSGTDNSPLHF	TGTGCCAGCAGTGGGACAGATAATTCACCCCTCCACTTT
once	TRBD1	TRBJ1-4	TRBV25-1	CASSEQGAANEKLFF	TGTGCCAGCAGTGAACAGGGGGCGGCTAATGAAAAACTGTTTTTT
once	.	TRBJ2-7	TRBV5-1	CASRRTSFLSYEQYF	TGCGCCAGCCGCAGGACATCTTTCCTCTCCTACGAGCAGTACTTC
.	.	TRBJ1-1	TRBV5-1	CASSLEPQNTEAFF	TGCGCCAGCAGCTTGGAGCCCCAGAACACTGAAGCTTTCTTT
once	TRBD1	TRBJ1-2	TRBV5-1	CASSIGQGAGGYTF	TGCGCCAGCAGCATAGGACAGGGGGCCGGAGGCTACACCTTC
.	.	TRBJ1-1	TRBV7-2	CASSLGVEVTEAFF	TGTGCCAGCAGCTTAGGCGTCGAGGTGACTGAAGCTTTCTTT
.	.	TRBJ1-5	TRBV7-6	CASSSRTDMSQPQHF	TGTGCCAGCAGCTCCCGGACAGATATGAGTCAGCCCCAGCATTTT
once	.	TRBJ2-1	TRBV11-3	CASSRNRENEQFF	TGTGCCAGCAGCCGAAACAGGGAGAATGAGCAGTTCTTC
.	.	TRBJ2-5	TRBV6-5	CASSPRTRQETQYF	TGTGCCAGCAGCCCAAGAACGAGACAAGAGACCCAGTACTTC
.	TRBD1	TRBJ1-1	TRBV9	CASSARLGGAGPGPEAFF	TGTGCCAGCAGCGCCCGCCTAGGGGGCGCGGGTCCCGGACCTGAAGCTTTCTTT
medium-sized	TRBD1	TRBJ1-2	TRBV3-1/TRBV3-2	CASSQAEGGQGYGYTF	TGTGCCAGCAGCCAAGCCGAGGGGGGACAGGGCTATGGCTACACCTTC
.	.	TRBJ1-2	TRBV6-2/TRBV6-3	CASSYSRGLSGYTF	TGTGCCAGCAGTTACTCCCGGGGGTTGAGTGGCTACACCTTC
.	.	TRBJ2-1	TRBV5-1	CASSLGQGNEQFF	TGCGCCAGCAGCTTGGGGCAGGGCAATGAGCAGTTCTTC
.	TRBD2	TRBJ2-7	TRBV4-3	CASSQVRGGYEQYF	TGCGCCAGCAGCCAAGTACGCGGGGGGTACGAGCAGTACTTC
.	.	TRBJ1-3	TRBV6-5	CASSYFEGPGNTIYF	TGTGCCAGCAGTTACTTCGAGGGTCCTGGAAACACCATATATTTT
.	TRBD1	TRBJ1-2	TRBV14	CASSQLMTGHGYTF	TGTGCCAGCAGCCAACTAATGACAGGGCATGGCTACACCTTC
.	.	TRBJ2-1	TRBV9	CASSPPASAYNEQFF	TGTGCCAGCAGCCCACCGGCTAGCGCCTACAATGAGCAGTTCTTC
.	TRBD2	TRBJ2-2	TRBV30	CAWGRSGRLTNTGELFF	TGTGCCTGGGGGCGGAGCGGGAGGCTTACGAACACCGGGGAGCTGTTTTTT
.	.	TRBJ1-1	TRBV5-1	CASSFTGGNTEAFF	TGCGCCAGCAGCTTTACGGGGGGAAACACTGAAGCTTTCTTT
.	TRBD2	TRBJ2-2	TRBV5-4	CASSAGLAGGTNTGELFF	TGTGCCAGCAGCGCGGGACTAGCGGGAGGAACGAACACCGGGGAGCTGTTTTTT
.	TRBD2	TRBJ2-3	TRBV19	CASSPPFGAGPDTQYF	TGTGCCAGTAGTCCTCCCTTTGGAGCGGGACCAGATACGCAGTATTTT
.	TRBD2	TRBJ2-3	TRBV7-3	CASSPGSGVQDTQYF	TGTGCCAGCAGCCCAGGTAGCGGGGTACAGGATACGCAGTATTTT